Listed here is a single TCR beta chain. No cognate antigen has been identified for it. No qualities accompany the bases; no much larger clone lies one base away. The immunoSEQ Assay, a bias-controlled multiplex PCR, was used to amplify TCRbeta CDR3 regions from genomic DNA. The study's processing was this. Nucleated cell counts per sample were estimated from amplification of reference gene primers within the assay. To quantify the absolute abundance of each unique TCRbeta CDR3 rearrangement, sequence reads were collapsed and filtered. Productive Simpson clonality was computed per sample as the square root of Simpson's diversity index over productive rearrangements. TCRdb carries this immuneACCESS record with in-frame sequences only. Its versions omit some clonotypes, under half of them owing to an unresolved V gene in the studies checked, with the rest unexplained. V, J and clone size are taken as reported in that table, and D and trimming were inferred from the DNA itself. The sample profile shows roughly 120,000 clones; more than 70% of them were found once. The ten largest clones take up 8% to 9% of the sample.

The sample belongs to a study of blood T cell repertoires in COVID-19 (dated by TCRdb to the early 2020s). For the study in its entirety: Samples from collaborators originated in the United States, Italy and Spain and spanned both the acute and convalescent phases of COVID-19. The samples were drawn from the first 160 participants of the ongoing ImmuneRACE study and from 1,254 subjects provided by 6 global collaborators. Deeply sampled blood TCRbeta repertoires from subjects exposed to, actively infected with, or recovered from COVID-19 were included in the dataset. The prospective study material was composed of cDNA or gDNA derived from T cells, B-cell-depleted T cells, or PBMCs. Where available, HLA class I and class II types were taken from metadata supplied by the sample provider and were not determined by assay-based typing. Nearly every sample came with metadata listing a de-identified subject ID, COVID-19 status, age in years and sex. The repertoires were released in a freely available public database intended as a resource for research on the immune response to SARS-CoV-2.

Another Seattle source contributed samples from volunteer blood donors who had recovered from COVID-19. Each collaborating institution followed its own protocols to collect whole blood in K2EDTA tubes. For TCRbeta analysis, collaborator samples were shipped as frozen whole blood, as isolated PBMCs, or as DNA extracted from either sample type. What the study reported, not specific to this receptor: The quantity of clinical and demographic metadata differed by source and by participant and was supplied without curation.

V was cut back by 5 bases and J by 3 bases, leaving a gap of 11 bases between them. The germline V gene provides CDR1 SGHAT and CDR2 FQNNGV. The CDR3 contains 14 residues, cysteine and phenylalanine counted. The read is trimmed to its CDR3 DNA, 42 bases read in frame from base 1. Sequencing was done on a sample of peripheral blood. Recombination connected TRBV11-2 to TRBJ2-4; the best D guess is TRBD2, with 6 bases matching. The sequence was collected from a woman aged 65 to 85 who had recovered from COVID-19. The DNA is TGTGCCAGCAGCCCCGCCGGGGGCAAAAACATTCAGTACTTC. It translates to CASSPAGGKNIQYF.